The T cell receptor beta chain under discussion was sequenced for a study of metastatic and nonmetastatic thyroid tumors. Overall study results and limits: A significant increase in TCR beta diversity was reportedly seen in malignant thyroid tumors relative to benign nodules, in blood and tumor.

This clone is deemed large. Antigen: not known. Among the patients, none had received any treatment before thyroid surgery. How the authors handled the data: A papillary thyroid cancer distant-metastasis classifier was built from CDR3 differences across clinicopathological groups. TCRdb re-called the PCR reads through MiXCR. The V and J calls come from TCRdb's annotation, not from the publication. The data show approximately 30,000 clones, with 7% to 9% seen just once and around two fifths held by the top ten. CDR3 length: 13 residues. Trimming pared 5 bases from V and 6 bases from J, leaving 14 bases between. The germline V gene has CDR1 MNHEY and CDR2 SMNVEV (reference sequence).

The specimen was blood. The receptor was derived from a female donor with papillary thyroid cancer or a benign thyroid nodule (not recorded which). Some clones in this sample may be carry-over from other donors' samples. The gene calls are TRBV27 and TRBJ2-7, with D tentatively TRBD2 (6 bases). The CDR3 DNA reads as TGTGCCAGCAGTCCCGGACTACCTCCCGAGCAGTACTTC. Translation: CASSPGLPPEQYF.